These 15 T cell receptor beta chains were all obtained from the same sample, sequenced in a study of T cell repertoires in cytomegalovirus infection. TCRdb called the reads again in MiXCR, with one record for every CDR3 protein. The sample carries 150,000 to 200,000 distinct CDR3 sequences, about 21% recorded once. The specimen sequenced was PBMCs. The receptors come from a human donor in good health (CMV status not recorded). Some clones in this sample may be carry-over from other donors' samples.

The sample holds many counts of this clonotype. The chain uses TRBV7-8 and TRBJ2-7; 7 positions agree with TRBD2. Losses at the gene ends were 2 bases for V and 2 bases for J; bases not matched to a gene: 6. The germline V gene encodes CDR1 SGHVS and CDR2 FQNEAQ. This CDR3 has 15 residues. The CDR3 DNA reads TGTGCCAGCAGCTTACTCAGCGGGGAAACCTACGAGCAGTACTTC. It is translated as CASSLLSGETYEQYF.

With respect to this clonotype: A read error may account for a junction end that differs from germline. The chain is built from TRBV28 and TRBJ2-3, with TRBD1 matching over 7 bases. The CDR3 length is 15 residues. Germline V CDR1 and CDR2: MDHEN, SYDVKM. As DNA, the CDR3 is TGTGCCAGCAGTTCCTTCCGACAGGGACCAGATACCCAGTATTTT. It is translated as CASSSFRQGPDTQYF.

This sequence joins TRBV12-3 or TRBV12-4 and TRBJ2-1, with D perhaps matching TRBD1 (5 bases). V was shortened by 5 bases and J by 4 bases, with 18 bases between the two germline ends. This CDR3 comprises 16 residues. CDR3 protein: CASSIKGQGPYNEQFF. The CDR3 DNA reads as TGTGCCAGCAGTATCAAGGGGCAGGGTCCTTACAATGAGCAGTTCTTC.

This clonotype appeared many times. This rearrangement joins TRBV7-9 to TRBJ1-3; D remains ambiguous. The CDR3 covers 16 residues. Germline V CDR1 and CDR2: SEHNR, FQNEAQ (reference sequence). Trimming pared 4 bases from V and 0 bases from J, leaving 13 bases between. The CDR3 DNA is TGTGCCAGCAGCTCCCCCGGTCCTAGCTCTGGAAACACCATATATTTT. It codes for CASSSPGPSSGNTIYF. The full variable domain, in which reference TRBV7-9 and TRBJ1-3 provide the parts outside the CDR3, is DTGVSQNPRHKITKRGQNVTFRCDPISEHNRLYWYRQTLGQGPEFLTYFQNEAQLEKSRLLSDRFSAERPKGSFSTLEIQRTEQGDSAMYLCASSSPGPSSGNTIYFGEGSWLTVV.

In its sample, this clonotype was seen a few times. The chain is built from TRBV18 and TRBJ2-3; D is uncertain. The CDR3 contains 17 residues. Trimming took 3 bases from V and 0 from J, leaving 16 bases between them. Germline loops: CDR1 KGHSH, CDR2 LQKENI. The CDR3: CASSPILVGPSTDTQYF. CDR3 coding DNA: TGTGCCAGCTCACCTATTCTGGTGGGCCCTAGCACAGATACGCAGTATTTT.

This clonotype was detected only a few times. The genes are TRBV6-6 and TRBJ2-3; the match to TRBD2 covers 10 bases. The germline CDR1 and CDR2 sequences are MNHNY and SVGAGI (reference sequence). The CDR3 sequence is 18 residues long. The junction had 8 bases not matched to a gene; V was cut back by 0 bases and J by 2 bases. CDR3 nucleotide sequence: TGTGCCAGCAGTTACTCGGGATTAGCGGGAGGTTACACAGATACGCAGTATTTT. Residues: CASSYSGLAGGYTDTQYF.

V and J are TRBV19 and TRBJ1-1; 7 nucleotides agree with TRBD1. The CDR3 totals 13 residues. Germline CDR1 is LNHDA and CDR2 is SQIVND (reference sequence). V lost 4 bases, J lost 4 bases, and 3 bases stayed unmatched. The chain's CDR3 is CASSTNRGTEAFF. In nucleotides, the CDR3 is TGTGCCAGTAGTACAAACAGGGGCACTGAAGCTTTCTTT.

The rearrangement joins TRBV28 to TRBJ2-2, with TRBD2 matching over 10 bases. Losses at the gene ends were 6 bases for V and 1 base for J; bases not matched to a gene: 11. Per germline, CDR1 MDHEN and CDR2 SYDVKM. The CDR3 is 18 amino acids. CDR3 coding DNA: TGTGCCAGCAGGGGAAAAAGTCGGACTAGCGGGAACACCGGGGAGCTGTTTTTT. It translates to CASRGKSRTSGNTGELFF.

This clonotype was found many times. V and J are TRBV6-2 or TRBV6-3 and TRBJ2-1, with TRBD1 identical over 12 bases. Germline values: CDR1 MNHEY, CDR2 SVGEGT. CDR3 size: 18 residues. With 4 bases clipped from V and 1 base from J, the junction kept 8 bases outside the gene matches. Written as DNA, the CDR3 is TGTGCCAGCAGTTTGGGACAGGGGGCGCTTGGGTCCTACAATGAGCAGTTCTTC. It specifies CASSLGQGALGSYNEQFF.

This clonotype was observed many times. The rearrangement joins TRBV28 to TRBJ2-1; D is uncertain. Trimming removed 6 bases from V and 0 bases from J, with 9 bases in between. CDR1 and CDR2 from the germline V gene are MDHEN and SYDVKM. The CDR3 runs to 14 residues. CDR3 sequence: CASSSQSSYNEQFF. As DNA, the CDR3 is TGTGCCAGCAGCTCACAGAGCTCCTACAATGAGCAGTTCTTC.

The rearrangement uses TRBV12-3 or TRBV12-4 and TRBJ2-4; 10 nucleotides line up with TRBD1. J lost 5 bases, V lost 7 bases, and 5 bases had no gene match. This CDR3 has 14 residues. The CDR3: CASTPGTGENIQYF. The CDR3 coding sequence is TGTGCCAGCACCCCCGGGACAGGGGAAAACATTCAGTACTTC.

In nucleotides, the CDR3 is TGTGCCAGCAGGAAAGAGATTGAGCAGTTCTTC. This sequence encodes CASRKEIEQFF. The chain is built from TRBV2 and TRBJ2-1; D is unclear. Germline values: CDR1 SNHLY, CDR2 FYNNEI. V dropped 6 bases and J dropped 9 bases, with 9 bases sitting between them. This CDR3 is 11 amino acids long.

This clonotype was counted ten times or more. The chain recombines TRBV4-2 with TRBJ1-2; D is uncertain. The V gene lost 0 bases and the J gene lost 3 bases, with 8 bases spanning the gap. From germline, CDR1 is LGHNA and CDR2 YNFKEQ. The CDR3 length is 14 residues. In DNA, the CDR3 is TGTGCCAGCAGCCAAGATCGGAATTACTATGGCTACACCTTC. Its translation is CASSQDRNYYGYTF.

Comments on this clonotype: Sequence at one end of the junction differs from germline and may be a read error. The CDR3 DNA sequence: TGCGCCAGCAGCTCCCTGAAGGACAGGACGGGGTGGGCCAACGTCCTGTCTTTC. Amino acids: CASSSLKDRTGWANVLSF. The genes are TRBV5-1 and TRBJ2-6; 7 bases match TRBD1. The germline CDR1 and CDR2 sequences are SGHRS and YFSETQ. The CDR3 sequence is 18 residues long. The full variable domain, with the rest looked up from reference TRBV5-1 and TRBJ2-6, is KAGVTQTPRYLIKTRGQQVTLSCSPISGHRSVSWYQQTPGQGLQFLFEYFSETQRNKGNFPGRFSGRQFSNSRSEMNVSTLELGDSALYLCASSSLKDRTGWANVLSFGAGSRLTVL.

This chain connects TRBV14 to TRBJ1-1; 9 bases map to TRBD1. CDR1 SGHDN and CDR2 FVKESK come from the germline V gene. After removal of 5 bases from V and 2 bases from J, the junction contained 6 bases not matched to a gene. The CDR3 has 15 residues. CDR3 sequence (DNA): TGTGCCAGCAGCATCACCACAGGGGGCAACACTGAAGCTTTCTTT. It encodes CASSITTGGNTEAFF.